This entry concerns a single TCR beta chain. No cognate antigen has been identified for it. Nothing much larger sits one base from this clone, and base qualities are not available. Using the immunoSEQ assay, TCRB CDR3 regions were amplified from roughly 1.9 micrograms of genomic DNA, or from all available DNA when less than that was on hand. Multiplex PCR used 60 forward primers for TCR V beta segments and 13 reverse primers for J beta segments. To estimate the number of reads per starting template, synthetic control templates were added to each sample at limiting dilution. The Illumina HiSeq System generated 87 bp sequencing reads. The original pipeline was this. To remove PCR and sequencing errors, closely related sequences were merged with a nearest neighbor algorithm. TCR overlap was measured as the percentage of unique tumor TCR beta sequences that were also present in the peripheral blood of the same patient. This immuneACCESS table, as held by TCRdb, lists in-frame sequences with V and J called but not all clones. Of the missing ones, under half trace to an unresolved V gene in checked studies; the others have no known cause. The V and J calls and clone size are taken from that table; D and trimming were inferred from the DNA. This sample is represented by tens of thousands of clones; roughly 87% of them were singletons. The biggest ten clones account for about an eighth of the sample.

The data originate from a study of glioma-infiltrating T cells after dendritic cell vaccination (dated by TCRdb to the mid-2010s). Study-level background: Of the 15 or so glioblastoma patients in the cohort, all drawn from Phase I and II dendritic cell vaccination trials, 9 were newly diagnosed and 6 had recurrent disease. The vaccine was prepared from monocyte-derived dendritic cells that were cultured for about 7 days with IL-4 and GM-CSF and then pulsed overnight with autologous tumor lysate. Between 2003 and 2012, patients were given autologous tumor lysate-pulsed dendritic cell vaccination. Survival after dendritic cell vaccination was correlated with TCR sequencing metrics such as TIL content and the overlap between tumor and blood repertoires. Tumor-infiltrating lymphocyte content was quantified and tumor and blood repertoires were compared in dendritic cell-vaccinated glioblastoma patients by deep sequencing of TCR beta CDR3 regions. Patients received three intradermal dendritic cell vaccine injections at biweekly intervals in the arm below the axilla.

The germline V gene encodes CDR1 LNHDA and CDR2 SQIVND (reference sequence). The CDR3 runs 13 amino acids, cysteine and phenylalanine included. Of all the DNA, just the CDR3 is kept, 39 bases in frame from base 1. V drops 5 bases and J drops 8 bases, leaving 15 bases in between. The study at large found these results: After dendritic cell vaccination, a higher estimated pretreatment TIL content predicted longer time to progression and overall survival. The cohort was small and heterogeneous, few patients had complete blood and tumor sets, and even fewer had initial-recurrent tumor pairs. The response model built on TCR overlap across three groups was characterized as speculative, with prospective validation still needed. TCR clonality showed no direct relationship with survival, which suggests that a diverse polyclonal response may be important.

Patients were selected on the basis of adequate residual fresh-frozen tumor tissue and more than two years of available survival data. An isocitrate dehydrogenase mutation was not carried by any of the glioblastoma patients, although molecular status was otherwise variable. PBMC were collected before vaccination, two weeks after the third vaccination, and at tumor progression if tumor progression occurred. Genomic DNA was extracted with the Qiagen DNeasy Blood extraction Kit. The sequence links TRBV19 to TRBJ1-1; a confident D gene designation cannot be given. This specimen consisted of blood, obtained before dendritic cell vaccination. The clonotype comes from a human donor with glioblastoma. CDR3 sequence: CASSAEGGREAFF. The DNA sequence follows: TGTGCCAGTAGTGCCGAGGGAGGGCGGGAAGCTTTCTTT. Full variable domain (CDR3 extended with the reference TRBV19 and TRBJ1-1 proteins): DGGITQSPKYLFRKEGQNVTLSCEQNLNHDAMYWYRQDPGQGLRLIYYSQIVNDFQKGDIAEGYSVSREKKESFPLTVTSAQKNPTAFYLCASSAEGGREAFFGQGTRLTVV.